Following are 21 T cell receptor beta chains from one sample sequenced in a study of early T cells in non-severe SARS-CoV-2 infection. From the 5' RACE reads, TCRdb called clonotypes with MiXCR, one entry per CDR3 protein. The sample includes 70,000 to 75,000 distinct CDR3 sequences, roughly 12% of them seen just once. The source material was whole blood. The origin of the receptors is an adult who was a healthcare worker with PCR-confirmed SARS-CoV-2 infection or an uninfected control (not recorded which).

This clonotype was counted ten times or more. This CDR3 is CASSLEGQDNGYTF. Here the CDR3 DNA reads TGCGCCAGCAGCTTGGAAGGGCAGGACAATGGCTACACCTTC. This chain uses TRBV5-1 with TRBJ1-2; D may be TRBD1 (5 bases). CDR3 length: 14 amino acids. The germline V and J ends were trimmed by 0 bases and 6 bases, with 12 bases remaining between them. CDR1 is SGHRS, CDR2 YFSETQ, per germline.

This clonotype was recorded many times. This CDR3 reads CSARTGTSLETQYF. For the CDR3, the DNA is TGCAGTGCTAGAACCGGGACTAGCCTAGAGACCCAGTACTTC. This sequence joins TRBV20-1 and TRBJ2-5; 9 nucleotides match TRBD2. Germline V gene lookup returns CDR1 DFQATT and CDR2 SNEGSKA (reference sequence). The CDR3 has 14 residues. V lost 2 bases, J lost 4 bases, and 5 bases stayed unmatched.

The chain employs TRBV28 and TRBJ2-7; TRBD1 matches 7 bases. Germline loops: CDR1 MDHEN, CDR2 SYDVKM. V trimming: 7 bases; J trimming: 2 bases; junction bases outside the gene matches: 11. The CDR3 covers 15 residues. DNA of the CDR3: TGTGCCAGCACCTCCCCGGGACAGCAGCCCTACGAGCAGTACTTC. Protein product: CASTSPGQQPYEQYF. Looking up the rest from reference TRBV28 and TRBJ2-7 gives the full variable domain: DVKVTQSSRYLVKRTGEKVFLECVQDMDHENMFWYRQDPGLGLRLIYFSYDVKMKEKGDIPEGYSVSREKKERFSLILESASTNQTSMYLCASTSPGQQPYEQYFGPGTRLTVT.

The genes are TRBV6-2 or TRBV6-3 and TRBJ2-7; 16 nucleotides align to TRBD2. J gave up 2 bases and V 8 bases, and 9 bases lay outside the gene matches. Germline lookup yields CDR1 MNHEY and CDR2 SVGEGT. The CDR3 has 17 amino acids. CDR3 bases: TGTGCCAGCGTGGGACTAGCGGGAGGGACTTCCACCTACGAGCAGTACTTC. Translated, it gives CASVGLAGGTSTYEQYF.

V usage is TRBV14 and J usage is TRBJ2-1; tentative D call: TRBD1 (5 bases). The V and J ends lost 1 base and 11 bases respectively, with 9 bases between them. This CDR3 comprises 12 residues. The germline V gene encodes CDR1 SGHDN and CDR2 FVKESK. The CDR3 region has the DNA TGTGCCAGCAGCCAAGGGGGCCCTAAGCAGTTCTTC. It translates to CASSQGGPKQFF.

The sample holds a few counts of this clonotype. The rearrangement joins TRBV29-1 to TRBJ2-2; possibly TRBD1 or TRBD2 for D (5 bases each). Germline CDR1 SQVTM, CDR2 ANQGSEA. The CDR3 is 15 residues long. V dropped 3 bases and J dropped 4 bases, with 15 bases sitting between them. The CDR3 DNA is TGCAGCGTTGACCGTCCCGGGACGCTCACCGGGGAGCTGTTTTTT. This encodes CSVDRPGTLTGELFF.

This chain connects TRBV2 to TRBJ2-3, with TRBD1 identical over 7 bases. V shed 5 bases, J shed 11 bases, and the junction held 7 bases outside the gene matches. CDR3 length: 12 residues. Germline V CDR1 and CDR2: SNHLY, FYNNEI. CDR3 protein: CASSPSRTGQYF. CDR3 nucleotide sequence: TGTGCCAGCAGTCCGTCCAGGACAGGGCAGTATTTT.

The rearrangement joins TRBV5-4 to TRBJ2-7, with D uncertain. CDR1 and CDR2 (germline): SGHNT, YYREEE (reference sequence). The CDR3 has 13 amino acids. Trimming pared 5 bases from V and 0 bases from J, leaving 9 bases between. The chain's CDR3 is CASRVGSSYEQYF. CDR3 in DNA: TGTGCCAGCAGGGTGGGCTCCTCCTACGAGCAGTACTTC.

This clonotype was detected a few times. The rearrangement uses TRBV6-1 and TRBJ2-3; TRBD1 matches 7 bases. The trim removed 3 bases at V and 6 bases at J, leaving 9 bases unmatched. From germline, CDR1 is MNHNS and CDR2 SASEGT. The CDR3 extends over 15 amino acids. In DNA, the CDR3 is TGTGCCAGCAGTGACTCGACAGGGATAGTGGATACGCAGTATTTT. It is translated as CASSDSTGIVDTQYF.

This clonotype has a count of ten or more. V gene TRBV10-2 combines with J gene TRBJ2-3; TRBD2 agrees at 8 bases. Germline values: CDR1 WSHSY, CDR2 SAAADI. This CDR3 region has 16 residues. Losses at the gene ends were 5 bases for V and 4 bases for J; bases not matched to a gene: 11. The CDR3: CASSPIAGFGPDTQYF. For the CDR3, the DNA is TGCGCCAGCAGTCCAATAGCGGGATTTGGTCCAGATACGCAGTATTTT.

This clonotype was counted at least ten times. The chain links TRBV9 to TRBJ1-3; a possible D gene is TRBD1 (5 bases). This CDR3 is built from 16 residues. Trimming left V 2 bases short and J 3 bases short, with 15 bases between. CDR1 is SGDLS, CDR2 YYNGEE, per germline. The CDR3: CASSVALEGYGNTIYF. In DNA, the CDR3 is TGTGCCAGCAGCGTTGCGCTGGAGGGGTATGGAAACACCATATATTTT. The complete variable domain, with remaining parts taken from reference TRBV9 and TRBJ1-3, reads DSGVTQTPKHLITATGQRVTLRCSPRSGDLSVYWYQQSLDQGLQFLIQYYNGEERAKGNILERFSAQQFPDLHSELNLSSLELGDSALYFCASSVALEGYGNTIYFGEGSWLTVV.

This clonotype was detected a few times. This rearrangement joins TRBV20-1 to TRBJ1-2; D might be TRBD1 (5 bases). Germline V CDR1 and CDR2: DFQATT, SNEGSKA (reference sequence). V lost 6 bases and J 6 bases, leaving 17 bases between the germline ends. The CDR3 spans 13 residues. CDR3 nucleotide sequence: TGCAGTGCCGGAGAAAGGGGACGGAATGGCTACACCTTC. It specifies CSAGERGRNGYTF.

This clonotype was counted at least ten times. V and J are TRBV18 and TRBJ2-3; TRBD1 aligns across 10 bases. Germline V gives CDR1 KGHSH, CDR2 LQKENI. With 6 bases clipped from V and 11 bases from J, the junction kept 14 bases outside the gene matches. The CDR3 spans 15 residues. The CDR3 sequence: CASSSGTGEAGVQYF. The CDR3 coding sequence is TGTGCCAGCTCTTCCGGGACAGGGGAAGCGGGAGTGCAGTATTTT.

The gene calls are TRBV7-2 and TRBJ2-2; D may correspond to TRBD1 or TRBD2 (6 bases each). V lost 2 bases, J lost 6 bases, and 16 bases lay in between. This CDR3 contains 16 residues. Germline assignment: CDR1 SGHTA and CDR2 FQGNSA. CDR3 in amino acids: CASSLRPGATPGELFF. CDR3 coding DNA: TGTGCCAGCAGCTTAAGGCCGGGGGCAACCCCCGGGGAGCTGTTTTTT.

The chain carries TRBV10-3 and TRBJ2-3; D may be TRBD1 or TRBD2 (5 bases each). Trimming took off 0 bases at V and 3 bases at J, with 13 bases between the two ends. CDR3 length: 16 residues. The V gene's germline CDR1 is ENHRY and CDR2 SYGVKD. This CDR3 reads CAISESTDWGTDTQYF. The CDR3 bases are TGTGCCATCAGTGAGTCGACGGACTGGGGGACAGATACGCAGTATTTT.

The J gene is TRBJ2-7, the V gene TRBV2; D could derive from TRBD1 or TRBD2 (5 bases each). Trimming pared 4 bases from V and 3 bases from J, leaving 16 bases between. The CDR3 runs 15 residues. The germline gives CDR1 SNHLY, CDR2 FYNNEI. CDR3: CASSGGAGLVYEQYF. The CDR3 DNA follows: TGTGCCAGCAGTGGAGGGGCAGGGCTCGTCTACGAGCAGTACTTC.

In this sample, this clonotype turned up many times. This sequence joins TRBV19 and TRBJ2-7; TRBD2 is a possible D gene (6 bases). V gave up 4 bases and J gave up 5 bases, with 6 bases separating them. The CDR3 is 11 amino acids. CDR1 is LNHDA, CDR2 SQIVND, per germline (reference sequence). The CDR3, as DNA: TGTGCCAGTAGTAGCGGGGACGAGCAGTACTTC. Translated: CASSSGDEQYF.

The chain links TRBV10-2 to TRBJ2-7, with TRBD1 matching over 10 bases. V lost 6 bases and J lost 4; bases outside the gene matches: 9. The V gene's germline CDR1 is WSHSY and CDR2 SAAADI. This CDR3 has 15 amino acids. The CDR3 DNA is TGCGCCAGCAGGGATGGACAGGGGGAGGCGTACGAGCAGTACTTC. Amino acids: CASRDGQGEAYEQYF.

This clonotype was observed at least ten times. The V gene is TRBV2, the J gene TRBJ1-5, with D maybe TRBD1 (5 bases). Trimming cost V 2 bases and J 8 bases, with 16 bases left between them. CDR1 and CDR2 from the germline V gene are SNHLY and FYNNEI. The CDR3 covers 15 residues. The CDR3 bases are TGTGCCAGCAGTGAATTCTGGGCAGGGTGGAAGCCCCAGCATTTT. Protein product: CASSEFWAGWKPQHF.

The chain is built from TRBV7-8 and TRBJ2-7; 7 bases match TRBD2. This CDR3 is built from 15 residues. The germline gives CDR1 SGHVS, CDR2 FQNEAQ. Losses at the gene ends were 2 bases for V and 0 bases for J; bases not matched to a gene: 4. In nucleotides, the CDR3 is TGTGCCAGCAGCTTAAGGGCTAGCGGCTCCTACGAGCAGTACTTC. The encoded protein is CASSLRASGSYEQYF.

This clonotype was seen repeatedly, ten times or more. This chain connects TRBV29-1 to TRBJ2-3; D possibly corresponds to TRBD1 (5 bases). V was clipped by 3 bases and J by 3 bases, with 10 bases between them. The CDR3 is 13 residues long. Germline V gives CDR1 SQVTM, CDR2 ANQGSEA. The CDR3 DNA reads TGCAGCGTTGAGAAGCAGGGTACAGATACGCAGTATTTT. Its translation: CSVEKQGTDTQYF.